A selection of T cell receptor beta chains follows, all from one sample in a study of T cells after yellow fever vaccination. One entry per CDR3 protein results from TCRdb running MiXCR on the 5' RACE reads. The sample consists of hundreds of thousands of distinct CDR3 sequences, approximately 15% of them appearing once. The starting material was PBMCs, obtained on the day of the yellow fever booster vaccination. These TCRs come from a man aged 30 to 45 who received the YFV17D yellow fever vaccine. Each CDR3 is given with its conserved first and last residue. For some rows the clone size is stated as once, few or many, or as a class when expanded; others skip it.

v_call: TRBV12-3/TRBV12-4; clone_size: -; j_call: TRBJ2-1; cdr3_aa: CASRPPTGEQFF
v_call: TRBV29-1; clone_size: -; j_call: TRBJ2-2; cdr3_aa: CSVRGVVTGELFF
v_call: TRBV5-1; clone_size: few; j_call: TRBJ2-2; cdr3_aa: CASSPGSSGTNGELFF
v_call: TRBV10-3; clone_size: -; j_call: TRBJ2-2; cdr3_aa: CAISESWGNTGELFF
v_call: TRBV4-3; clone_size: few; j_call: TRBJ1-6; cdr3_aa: CASSQEVARVADSPLHF
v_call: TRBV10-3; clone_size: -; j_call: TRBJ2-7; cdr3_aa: CAISGTDYEQYF
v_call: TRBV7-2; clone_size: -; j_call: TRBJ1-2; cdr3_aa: CASSLTGTGGIYGYTF
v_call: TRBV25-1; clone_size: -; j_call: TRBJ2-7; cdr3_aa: CASSLGYEPYF
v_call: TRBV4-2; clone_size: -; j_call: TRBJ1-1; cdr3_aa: CASSQGGVTEAFF
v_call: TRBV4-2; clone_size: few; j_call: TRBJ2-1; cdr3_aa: CASSLGTSVQNYEQFF
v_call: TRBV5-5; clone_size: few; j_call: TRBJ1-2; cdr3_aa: CASTQAGQGHSLGYTF
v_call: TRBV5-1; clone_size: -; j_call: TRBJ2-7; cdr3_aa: CASSSGGAPYEQYF
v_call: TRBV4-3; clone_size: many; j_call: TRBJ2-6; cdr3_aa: CASSQEVANVLTF
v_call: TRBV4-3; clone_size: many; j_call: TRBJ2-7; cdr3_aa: CASSQDLNQAFYEQYF
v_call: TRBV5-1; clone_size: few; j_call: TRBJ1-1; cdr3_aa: CASSLVGARNTEAFF